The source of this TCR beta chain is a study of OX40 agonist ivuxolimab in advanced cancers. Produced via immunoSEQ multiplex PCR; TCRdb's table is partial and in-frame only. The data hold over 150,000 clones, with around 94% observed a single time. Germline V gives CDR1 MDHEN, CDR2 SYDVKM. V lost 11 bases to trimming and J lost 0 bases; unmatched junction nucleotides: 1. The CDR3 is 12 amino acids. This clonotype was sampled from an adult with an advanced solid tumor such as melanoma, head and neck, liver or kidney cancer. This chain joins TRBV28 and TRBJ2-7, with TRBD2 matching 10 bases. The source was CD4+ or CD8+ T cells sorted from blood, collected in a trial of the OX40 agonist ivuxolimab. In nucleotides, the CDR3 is TGTGCCCTAGCGGGAGACTCCTACGAGCAGTACTTC. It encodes CALAGDSYEQYF.